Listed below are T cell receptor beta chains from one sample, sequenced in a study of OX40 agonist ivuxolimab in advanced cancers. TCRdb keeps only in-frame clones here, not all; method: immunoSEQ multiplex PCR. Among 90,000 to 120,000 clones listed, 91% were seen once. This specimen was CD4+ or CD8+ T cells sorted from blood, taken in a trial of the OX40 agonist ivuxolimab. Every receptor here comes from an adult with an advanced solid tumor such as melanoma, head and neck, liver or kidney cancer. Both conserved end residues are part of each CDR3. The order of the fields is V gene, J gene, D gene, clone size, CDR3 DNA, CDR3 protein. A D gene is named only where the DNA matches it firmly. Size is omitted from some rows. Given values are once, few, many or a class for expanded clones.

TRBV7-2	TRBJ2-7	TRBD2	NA	TGTGCCAGCAGCTTAGATGTAGCGGGAACACCCTACGAGCAGTACTTC	CASSLDVAGTPYEQYF
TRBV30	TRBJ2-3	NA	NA	TGTGCCTGGAGTGCCATGCGCGTGGATACGCAGTATTTT	CAWSAMRVDTQYF
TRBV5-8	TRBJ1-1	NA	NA	TGTGCCAGCAGGAGTCTCGGGCGGACGAGATTACTGAACACTGAAGCTTTCTTT	CASRSLGRTRLLNTEAFF
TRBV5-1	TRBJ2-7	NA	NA	TGCGCCAGCAGCTTGAAGGCCAGCCCCTACGAGCAGTACTTC	CASSLKASPYEQYF
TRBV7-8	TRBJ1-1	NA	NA	TGTGCCAGCAGCTACCAGGGGTCGGGTGAAGCTTTCTTT	CASSYQGSGEAFF
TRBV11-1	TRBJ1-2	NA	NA	TGTGCCAGCAGCGTAAAGGGGGGATTTAACTATGGCTACACCTTC	CASSVKGGFNYGYTF
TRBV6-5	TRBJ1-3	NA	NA	TGTGCCAGCAAACCCTCTGGAGCTGGAAACACCATATATTTT	CASKPSGAGNTIYF
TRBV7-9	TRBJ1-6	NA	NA	TGTGCCAGCAGCTTATCTGACCGTTATAATTCACCCCTCCACTTT	CASSLSDRYNSPLHF
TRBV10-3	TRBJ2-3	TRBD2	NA	TGTGCCATCAGTGCGGGACTAGCGGGGGTGGAGGGGCAGTATTTT	CAISAGLAGVEGQYF
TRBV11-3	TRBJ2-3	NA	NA	TGTGCCAGCAGCTTAGGTGCAGGGAAGTCAGATACGCAGTATTTT	CASSLGAGKSDTQYF
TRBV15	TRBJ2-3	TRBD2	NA	TGTGCCACCAGCAGGGTCGGGGGGGCCACAGATACGCAGTATTTT	CATSRVGGATDTQYF
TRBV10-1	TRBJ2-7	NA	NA	TGCGCCAGCAGCGCCATGGGCGAGCAGTACTTC	CASSAMGEQYF
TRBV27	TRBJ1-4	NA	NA	TGTGCCAGCAGTCAACGGCCGGTTGCAACTAATGAAAAACTGTTTTTT	CASSQRPVATNEKLFF
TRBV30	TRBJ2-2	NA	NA	TGTGCCCAGTCGCGCACCGGGGAGCTGTTTTTT	CAQSRTGELFF
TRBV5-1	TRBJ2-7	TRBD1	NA	TGCGCCAGCAGCCCGCTCCCACCGACAGGGTACGAGCAGTACTTC	CASSPLPPTGYEQYF
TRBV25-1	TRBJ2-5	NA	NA	TGTGCCAGCAGGAAGCACGACCAAGAGACCCAGTACTTC	CASRKHDQETQYF
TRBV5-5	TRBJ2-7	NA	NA	TGTGCCAGCAGCCTCTCAGCGGAGAGGTCCTTC	CASSLSAERSF
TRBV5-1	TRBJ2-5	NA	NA	TGCGCCAGCAGCTTACTTCAGGGACAAGAGACCCAGTACTTC	CASSLLQGQETQYF
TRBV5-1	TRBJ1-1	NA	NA	TGCGCCAGCAGCTTGGAAGCAGGGGAGAACACTGAAGCTTTCTTT	CASSLEAGENTEAFF
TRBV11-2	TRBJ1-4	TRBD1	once	TGTGCCAGCAGTAGGGACAGGGGGCCGGAAAAACTGTTTTTT	CASSRDRGPEKLFF
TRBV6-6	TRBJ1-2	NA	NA	TGTGCCAGCGCTCCCGGGACAAGGGAATCGCTCTACACCTTC	CASAPGTRESLYTF
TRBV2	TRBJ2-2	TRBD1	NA	TGTGCCAGCAGTGCGGGGACAGGCACCGGGGAGCTGTTTTTT	CASSAGTGTGELFF
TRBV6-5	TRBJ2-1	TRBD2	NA	TGTGCCAGCAGTAGGACTAGCGGGGGGGGGAATGAGCAGTTCTTC	CASSRTSGGGNEQFF
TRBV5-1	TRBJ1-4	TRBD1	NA	TGCGCCAGCAGCCCCACGACAGGGGAAAAACTGTTTTTT	CASSPTTGEKLFF
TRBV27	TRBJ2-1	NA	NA	TGTGCCAGCAGTTCATATCCGGGGCCCCAGTTCTTC	CASSSYPGPQFF
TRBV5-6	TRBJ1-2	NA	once	TGTGCCAGCAGCTCCCTCGGGACACCACCTAACTATGGCTACACCTTC	CASSSLGTPPNYGYTF
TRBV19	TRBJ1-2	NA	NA	TGTGCCAGTAGTCGAGAGGGCCTGGGGGGCTACACCTTC	CASSREGLGGYTF
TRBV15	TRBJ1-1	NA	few	TGTGCCACCAGCAGAGATTTCGGGGGCACTGAAGCTTTCTTT	CATSRDFGGTEAFF
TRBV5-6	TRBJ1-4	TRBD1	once	TGTGCCAGCAGCTTGCGAGGGGGCGCCGCAGCTAATGAAAAACTGTTTTTT	CASSLRGGAAANEKLFF
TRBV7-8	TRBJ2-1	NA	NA	TGTGCCAGCAGCTCCAGGGATTTTGAGCAGTTCTTC	CASSSRDFEQFF
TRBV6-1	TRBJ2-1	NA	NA	TGTGCCAGCAGTGGTTTGGTCGGGGTCCAAGAGCAGTTCTTC	CASSGLVGVQEQFF
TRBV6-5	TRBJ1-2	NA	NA	TGTGCCAGCAGCCCCCTATTTCTTGGGTATGGCTACACCTTC	CASSPLFLGYGYTF
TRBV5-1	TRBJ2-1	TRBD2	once	TGCGCCAGCAGCTTGAAGCAGCTAGCGGCCTACAATGAGCAGTTCTTC	CASSLKQLAAYNEQFF
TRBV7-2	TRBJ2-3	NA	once	TGTGCCAGCAGATGGATGATGGCAACGGGCACAGATACGCAGTATTTT	CASRWMMATGTDTQYF
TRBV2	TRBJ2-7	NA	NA	TGTGCCAGCAACCCCTCGACAGTCCCTACGAGGCAGTACTTC	CASNPSTVPTRQYF
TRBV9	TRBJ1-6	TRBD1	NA	TGTGCCAGCAGCGACCGGGACAGCGATTCGCCCCTCCACTTT	CASSDRDSDSPLHF
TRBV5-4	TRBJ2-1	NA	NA	TGTGCCAGCACCAAACAGGGATATGAGCAGTTCTTC	CASTKQGYEQFF
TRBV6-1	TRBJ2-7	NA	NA	TGTGCCAGCAGTGCCCTGCCCCGTCCTTACGAGCAGTACTTC	CASSALPRPYEQYF
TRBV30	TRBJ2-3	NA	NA	TGTGCCTGGAGTAATGGACCTGGTTCTACGCAGTATTTT	CAWSNGPGSTQYF
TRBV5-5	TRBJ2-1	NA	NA	TGTGCCAGCAGCTTGCGGATCACAGCATACAATGAGCAGTTCTTC	CASSLRITAYNEQFF
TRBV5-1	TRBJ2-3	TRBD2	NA	TGCGCCAGCAGCCGATCGAGCGGGGGAAACACAGATACGCAGTATTTT	CASSRSSGGNTDTQYF
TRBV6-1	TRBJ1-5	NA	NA	TGTGCCAGCAGTGTTGTTCAGAATAGCAATCAGCCCCAGCATTTT	CASSVVQNSNQPQHF
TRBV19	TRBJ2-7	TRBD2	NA	TGTGCCAGTAGTATAGACGGGGCGGGACTACCGTACGAGCAGTACTTC	CASSIDGAGLPYEQYF
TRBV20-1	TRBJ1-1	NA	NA	TGCAGTGCTAGAGGGGCAGGGCTAGCTTTCTTT	CSARGAGLAFF
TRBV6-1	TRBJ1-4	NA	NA	TGTGCCAGCAGCCAGGGCAGAGAAAAACTGTTTTTT	CASSQGREKLFF
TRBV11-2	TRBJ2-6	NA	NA	TGTGCCAGCAGCTTTATAGGCTCTGGGGCCAACGTCCTGACTTTC	CASSFIGSGANVLTF
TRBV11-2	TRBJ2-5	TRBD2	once	TGTGCCAGCAGCGCCAGGTGGTGGGGGGGAGAGACCCAGTACTTC	CASSARWWGGETQYF
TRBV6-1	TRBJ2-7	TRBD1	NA	TGTGCCAGCAGGAGCGGACAGGGGGTGGACGAGCAGTACTTC	CASRSGQGVDEQYF
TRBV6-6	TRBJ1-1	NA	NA	TGTGCCAGCAGAGAGGCGGGGAACACTGAAGCTTTCTTT	CASREAGNTEAFF
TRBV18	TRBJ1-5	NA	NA	TGTGCCAGCTCACGGGAGGATCAGCCCCAGCATTTT	CASSREDQPQHF
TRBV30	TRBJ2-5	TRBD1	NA	TGTGCCTGGAGTCCCCCCCGGACAGGGGCAGAGACCCAGTACTTC	CAWSPPRTGAETQYF
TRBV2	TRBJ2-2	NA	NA	TGTGCCAGCAGGGCTACTAGCTCGGCAAACACCGGGGAGCTGTTTTTT	CASRATSSANTGELFF
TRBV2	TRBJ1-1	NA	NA	TGTGCCAGCAGTGACGGGAGGGGGGGATCACATATGGGCACTGAAGCTTTCTTT	CASSDGRGGSHMGTEAFF
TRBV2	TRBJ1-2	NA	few	TGTGCCAGCAGTGAAGCAAGGGGCGCCTATGGCTACACCTTC	CASSEARGAYGYTF
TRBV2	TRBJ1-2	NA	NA	TGTGCCAGCAGGAGACAGAACTATGGCTACACCTTC	CASRRQNYGYTF
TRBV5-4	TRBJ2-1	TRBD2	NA	TGTGCCAGCAGCCCCCTGGGGGGGATAGTGTATGAGCAGTTCTTC	CASSPLGGIVYEQFF
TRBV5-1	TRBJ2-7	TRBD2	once	TGCGCCAGCAGCCCGGGACTAGCGGGAGGGCCCGGCTACGAGCAGTACTTC	CASSPGLAGGPGYEQYF
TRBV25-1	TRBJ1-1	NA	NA	TGTGCCAGCAGTGTTCAGATAGGCACTGAAGCTTTCTTT	CASSVQIGTEAFF